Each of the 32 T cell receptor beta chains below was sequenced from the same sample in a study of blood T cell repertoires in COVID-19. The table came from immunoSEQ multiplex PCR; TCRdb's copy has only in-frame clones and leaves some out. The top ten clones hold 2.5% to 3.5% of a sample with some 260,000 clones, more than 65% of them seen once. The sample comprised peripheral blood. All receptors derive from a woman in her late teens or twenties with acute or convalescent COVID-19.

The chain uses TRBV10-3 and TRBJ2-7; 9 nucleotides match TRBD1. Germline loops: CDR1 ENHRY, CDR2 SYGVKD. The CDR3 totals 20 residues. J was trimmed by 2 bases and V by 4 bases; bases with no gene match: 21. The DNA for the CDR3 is TGTGCCATCAGTGTTCAATCGAAAAAGCCCGGGACAGGGTCCGCCTACGAGCAGTACTTC. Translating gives CAISVQSKKPGTGSAYEQYF.

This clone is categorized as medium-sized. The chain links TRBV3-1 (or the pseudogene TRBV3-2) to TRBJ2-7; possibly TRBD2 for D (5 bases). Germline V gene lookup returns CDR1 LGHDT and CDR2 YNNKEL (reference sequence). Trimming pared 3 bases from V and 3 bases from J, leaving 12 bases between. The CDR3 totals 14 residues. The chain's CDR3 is CASSQARSGYEQYF. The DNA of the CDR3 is TGTGCCAGCAGCCAGGCTAGAAGCGGCTACGAGCAGTACTTC.

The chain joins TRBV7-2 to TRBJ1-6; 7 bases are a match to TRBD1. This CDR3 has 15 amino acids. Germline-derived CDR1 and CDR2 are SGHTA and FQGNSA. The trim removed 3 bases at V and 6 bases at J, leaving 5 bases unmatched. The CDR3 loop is CASSFNGQVNSPLHF. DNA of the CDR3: TGTGCCAGCAGCTTCAACGGACAGGTTAATTCACCCCTCCACTTT.

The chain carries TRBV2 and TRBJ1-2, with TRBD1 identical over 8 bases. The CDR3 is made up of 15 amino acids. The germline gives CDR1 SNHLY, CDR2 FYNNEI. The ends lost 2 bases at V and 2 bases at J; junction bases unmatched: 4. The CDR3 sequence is CASSERQGLNYGYTF. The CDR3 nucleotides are TGTGCCAGCAGTGAAAGACAGGGGTTAAACTATGGCTACACCTTC.

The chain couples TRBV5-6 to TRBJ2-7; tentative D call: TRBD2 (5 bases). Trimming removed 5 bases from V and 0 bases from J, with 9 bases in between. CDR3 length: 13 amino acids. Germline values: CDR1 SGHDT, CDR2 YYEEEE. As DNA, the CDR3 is TGTGCCAGCAGAACGGGGAGCTCCTACGAGCAGTACTTC. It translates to CASRTGSSYEQYF.

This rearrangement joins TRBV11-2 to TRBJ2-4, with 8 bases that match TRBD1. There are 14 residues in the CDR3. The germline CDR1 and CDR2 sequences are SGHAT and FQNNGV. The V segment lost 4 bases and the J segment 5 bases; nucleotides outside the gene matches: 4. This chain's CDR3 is CASSSRTGQNIQYF. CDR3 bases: TGTGCCAGCAGCTCGCGGACAGGGCAAAACATTCAGTACTTC. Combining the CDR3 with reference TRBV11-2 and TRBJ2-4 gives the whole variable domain EAGVAQSPRYKIIEKRQSVAFWCNPISGHATLYWYQQILGQGPKLLIQFQNNGVVDDSQLPKDRFSAERLKGVDSTLKIQPAKLEDSAVYLCASSSRTGQNIQYFGAGTRLSVL.

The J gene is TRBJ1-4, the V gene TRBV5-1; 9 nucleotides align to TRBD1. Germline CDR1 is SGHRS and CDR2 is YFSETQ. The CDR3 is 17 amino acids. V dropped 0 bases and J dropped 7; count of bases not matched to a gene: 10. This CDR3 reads CASSLVGQGWVGEKLFF. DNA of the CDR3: TGCGCCAGCAGCTTGGTGGGACAGGGCTGGGTGGGTGAAAAACTGTTTTTT.

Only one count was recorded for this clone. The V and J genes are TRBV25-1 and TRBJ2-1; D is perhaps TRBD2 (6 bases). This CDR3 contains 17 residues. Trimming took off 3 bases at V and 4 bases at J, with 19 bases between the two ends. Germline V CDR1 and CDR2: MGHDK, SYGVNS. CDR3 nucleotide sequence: TGTGCCAGCAGTGAGGTGTCATGGCGGGATAAGTACAATGAGCAGTTCTTC. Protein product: CASSEVSWRDKYNEQFF.

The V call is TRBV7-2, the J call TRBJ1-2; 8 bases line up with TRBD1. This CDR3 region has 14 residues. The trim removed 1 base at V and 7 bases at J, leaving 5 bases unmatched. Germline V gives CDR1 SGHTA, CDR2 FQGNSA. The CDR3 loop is CASSLVGQGGGYTF. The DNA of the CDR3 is TGTGCCAGCAGCTTAGTTGGACAGGGTGGTGGCTACACCTTC.

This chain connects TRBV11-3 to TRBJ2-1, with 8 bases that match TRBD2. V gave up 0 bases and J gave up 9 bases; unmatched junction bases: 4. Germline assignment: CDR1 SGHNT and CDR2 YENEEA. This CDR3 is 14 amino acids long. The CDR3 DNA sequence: TGTGCCAGCAGCTTAGAAAGCGGGGGAGTTGAGCAGTTCTTC. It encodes CASSLESGGVEQFF.

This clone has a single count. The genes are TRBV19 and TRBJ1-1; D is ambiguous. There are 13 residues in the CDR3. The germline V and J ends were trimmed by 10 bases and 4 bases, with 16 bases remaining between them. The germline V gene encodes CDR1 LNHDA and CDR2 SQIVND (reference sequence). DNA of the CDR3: TGTGCCACTCAGACCGGGGAGGGCACTGAAGCTTTCTTT. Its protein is CATQTGEGTEAFF.

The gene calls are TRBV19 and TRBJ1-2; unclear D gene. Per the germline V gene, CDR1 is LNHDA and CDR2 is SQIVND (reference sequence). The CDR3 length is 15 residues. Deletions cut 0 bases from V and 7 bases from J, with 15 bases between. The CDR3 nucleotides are TGTGCCAGTAGTATAGATGAGGTTGTAACGAGTGGCTACACCTTC. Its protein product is CASSIDEVVTSGYTF.

CDR3 DNA sequence: TGTGCCAGCAGTCAGGGGAATCAGCCCCAGCATTTT. It specifies CASSQGNQPQHF. V is TRBV6-2 or TRBV6-3 and J is TRBJ1-5; a weak D match, TRBD1 (6 bases). The V end lost 5 bases, the J end lost 4 bases, and 6 bases lay between the germline ends. CDR1 is MNHEY and CDR2 is SVGEGT in the germline V gene. This CDR3 is 12 amino acids long.

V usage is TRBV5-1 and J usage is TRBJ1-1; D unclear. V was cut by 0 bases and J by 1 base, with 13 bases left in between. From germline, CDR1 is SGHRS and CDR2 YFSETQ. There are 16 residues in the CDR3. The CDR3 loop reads CASSLGDNIPNTEAFF. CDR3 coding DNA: TGCGCCAGCAGCTTGGGAGACAACATACCGAACACTGAAGCTTTCTTT.

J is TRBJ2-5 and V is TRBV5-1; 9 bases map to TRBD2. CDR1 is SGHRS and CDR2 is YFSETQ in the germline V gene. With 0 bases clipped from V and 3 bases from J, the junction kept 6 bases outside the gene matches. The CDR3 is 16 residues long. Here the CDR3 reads CASSLEALAGKETQYF. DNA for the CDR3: TGCGCCAGCAGCTTGGAGGCTCTAGCGGGAAAAGAGACCCAGTACTTC. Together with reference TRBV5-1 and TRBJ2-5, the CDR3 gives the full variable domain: KAGVTQTPRYLIKTRGQQVTLSCSPISGHRSVSWYQQTPGQGLQFLFEYFSETQRNKGNFPGRFSGRQFSNSRSEMNVSTLELGDSALYLCASSLEALAGKETQYFGPGTRLLVL.

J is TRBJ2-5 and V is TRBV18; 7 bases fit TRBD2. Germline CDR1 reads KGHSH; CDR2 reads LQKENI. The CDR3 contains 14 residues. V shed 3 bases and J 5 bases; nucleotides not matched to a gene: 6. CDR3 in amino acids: CASSPFRGEETQYF. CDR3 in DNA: TGTGCCAGCTCACCTTTCCGGGGGGAGGAGACCCAGTACTTC.

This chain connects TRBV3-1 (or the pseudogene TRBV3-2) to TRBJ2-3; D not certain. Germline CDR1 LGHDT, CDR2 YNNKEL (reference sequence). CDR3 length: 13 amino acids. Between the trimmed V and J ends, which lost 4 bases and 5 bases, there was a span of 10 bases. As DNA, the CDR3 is TGTGCCAGCAGCCCCCTAGTGGGAGATACGCAGTATTTT. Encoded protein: CASSPLVGDTQYF.

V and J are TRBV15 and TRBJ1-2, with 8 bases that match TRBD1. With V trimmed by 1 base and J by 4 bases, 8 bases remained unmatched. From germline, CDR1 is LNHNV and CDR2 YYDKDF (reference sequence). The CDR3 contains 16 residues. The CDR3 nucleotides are TGTGCCACCAGCAGAGGGACAGGGTTGGATCTCTATGGCTACACCTTC. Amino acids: CATSRGTGLDLYGYTF.

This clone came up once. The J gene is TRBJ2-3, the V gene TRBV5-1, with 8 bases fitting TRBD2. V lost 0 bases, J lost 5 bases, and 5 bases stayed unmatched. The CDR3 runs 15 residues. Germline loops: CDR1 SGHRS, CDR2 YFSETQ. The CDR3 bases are TGCGCCAGCAGCTTGGTTGTAGCGGGAAGAGATACGCAGTATTTT. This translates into CASSLVVAGRDTQYF. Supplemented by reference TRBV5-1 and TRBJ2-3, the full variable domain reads KAGVTQTPRYLIKTRGQQVTLSCSPISGHRSVSWYQQTPGQGLQFLFEYFSETQRNKGNFPGRFSGRQFSNSRSEMNVSTLELGDSALYLCASSLVVAGRDTQYFGPGTRLTVL.

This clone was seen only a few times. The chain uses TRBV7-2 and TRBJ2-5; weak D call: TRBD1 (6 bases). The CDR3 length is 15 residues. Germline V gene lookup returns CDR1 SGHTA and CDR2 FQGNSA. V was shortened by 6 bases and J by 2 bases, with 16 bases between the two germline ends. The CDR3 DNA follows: TGTGCCAGCAGTAATCAACAGGGATTACAAGAGACCCAGTACTTC. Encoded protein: CASSNQQGLQETQYF. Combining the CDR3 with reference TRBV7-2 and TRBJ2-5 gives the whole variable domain GAGVSQSPSNKVTEKGKDVELRCDPISGHTALYWYRQSLGQGLEFLIYFQGNSAPDKSGLPSDRFSAERTGGSVSTLTIQRTQQEDSAVYLCASSNQQGLQETQYFGPGTRLLVL.

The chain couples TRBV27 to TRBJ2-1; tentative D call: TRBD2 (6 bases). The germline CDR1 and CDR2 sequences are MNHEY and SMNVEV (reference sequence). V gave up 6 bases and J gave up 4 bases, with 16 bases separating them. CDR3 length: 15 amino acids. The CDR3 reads CASSLQEGGYNEQFF. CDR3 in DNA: TGTGCCAGCAGCCTACAGGAAGGAGGGTACAATGAGCAGTTCTTC.

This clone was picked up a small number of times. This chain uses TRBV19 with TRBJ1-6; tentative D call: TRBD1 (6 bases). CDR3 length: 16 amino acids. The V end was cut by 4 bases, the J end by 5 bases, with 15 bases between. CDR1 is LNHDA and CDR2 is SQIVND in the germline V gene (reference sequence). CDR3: CASSRGPRGDNSPLHF. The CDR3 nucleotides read TGTGCCAGTAGTAGGGGACCCAGGGGCGATAATTCACCCCTCCACTTT.

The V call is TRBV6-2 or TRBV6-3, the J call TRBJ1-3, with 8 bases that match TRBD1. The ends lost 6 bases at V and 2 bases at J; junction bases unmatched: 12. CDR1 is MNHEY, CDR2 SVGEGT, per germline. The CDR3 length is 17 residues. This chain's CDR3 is CASSPRAQGAAGNTIYF. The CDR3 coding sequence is TGTGCCAGCAGCCCTCGAGCGCAGGGGGCGGCTGGAAACACCATATATTTT.

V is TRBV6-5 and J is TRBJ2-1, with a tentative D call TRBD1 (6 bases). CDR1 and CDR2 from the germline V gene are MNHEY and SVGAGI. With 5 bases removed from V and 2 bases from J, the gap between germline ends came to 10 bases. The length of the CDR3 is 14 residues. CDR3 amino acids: CASSPWGPYNEQFF. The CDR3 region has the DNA TGTGCCAGCAGTCCCTGGGGGCCCTACAATGAGCAGTTCTTC.

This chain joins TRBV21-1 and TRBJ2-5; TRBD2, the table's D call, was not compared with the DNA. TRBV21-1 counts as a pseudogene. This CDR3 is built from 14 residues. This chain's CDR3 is CASSSMRDEETQYF. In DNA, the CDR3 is TGTGCCAGCAGCAGTATGCGGGACGAAGAGACCCAGTACTTC.

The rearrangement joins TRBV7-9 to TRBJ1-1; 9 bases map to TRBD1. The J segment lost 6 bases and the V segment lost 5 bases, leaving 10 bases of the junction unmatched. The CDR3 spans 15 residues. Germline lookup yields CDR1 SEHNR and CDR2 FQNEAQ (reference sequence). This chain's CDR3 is CASSPRDRDSAEAFF. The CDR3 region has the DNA TGTGCCAGCAGCCCTAGGGACAGGGATTCAGCTGAAGCTTTCTTT.

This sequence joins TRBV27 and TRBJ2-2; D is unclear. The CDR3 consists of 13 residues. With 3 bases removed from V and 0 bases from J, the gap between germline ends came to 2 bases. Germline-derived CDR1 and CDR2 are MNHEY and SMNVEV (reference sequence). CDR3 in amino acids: CASSFTNTGELFF. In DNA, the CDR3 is TGTGCCAGCAGTTTCACGAACACCGGGGAGCTGTTTTTT.

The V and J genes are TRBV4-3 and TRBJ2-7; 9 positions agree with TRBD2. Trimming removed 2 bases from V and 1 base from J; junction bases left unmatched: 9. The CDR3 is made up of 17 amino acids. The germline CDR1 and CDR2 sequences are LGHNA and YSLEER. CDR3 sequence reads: CASSQSIAGVGSYEQYF. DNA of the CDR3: TGCGCCAGCAGCCAATCTATAGCGGGAGTGGGGTCCTACGAGCAGTACTTC.

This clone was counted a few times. CDR3 DNA: TGTGCCAGCAGTTTGACCTCACAGGAAGGGGTTTACGAGCAGTACTTC. Translated: CASSLTSQEGVYEQYF. The chain joins TRBV27 to TRBJ2-7; the D gene is possibly TRBD1 (5 bases). CDR1 is MNHEY and CDR2 is SMNVEV in the germline V gene (reference sequence). V was trimmed by 3 bases and J by 4 bases, leaving 19 bases between them. The CDR3 sequence is 16 residues long.

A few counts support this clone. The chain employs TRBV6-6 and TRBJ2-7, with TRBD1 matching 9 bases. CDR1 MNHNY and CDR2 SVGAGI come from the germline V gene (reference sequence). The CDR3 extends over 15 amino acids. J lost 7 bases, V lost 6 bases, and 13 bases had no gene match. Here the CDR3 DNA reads TGTGCCAGCAGGGAGGGGGGACAGGGAAAACTGGAGCAGTACTTC. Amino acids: CASREGGQGKLEQYF.

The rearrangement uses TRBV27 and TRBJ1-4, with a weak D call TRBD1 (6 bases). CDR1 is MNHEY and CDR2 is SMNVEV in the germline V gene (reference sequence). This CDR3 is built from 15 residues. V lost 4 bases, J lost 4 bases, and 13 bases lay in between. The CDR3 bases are TGTGCCAGCAGTTCTCGCAGGGGAATTAATGAAAAACTGTTTTTT. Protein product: CASSSRRGINEKLFF.

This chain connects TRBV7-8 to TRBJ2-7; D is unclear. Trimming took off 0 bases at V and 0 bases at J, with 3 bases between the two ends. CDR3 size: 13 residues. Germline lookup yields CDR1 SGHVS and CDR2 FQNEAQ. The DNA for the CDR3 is TGTGCCAGCAGCTTAGCGGCCTCCTACGAGCAGTACTTC. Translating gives CASSLAASYEQYF.